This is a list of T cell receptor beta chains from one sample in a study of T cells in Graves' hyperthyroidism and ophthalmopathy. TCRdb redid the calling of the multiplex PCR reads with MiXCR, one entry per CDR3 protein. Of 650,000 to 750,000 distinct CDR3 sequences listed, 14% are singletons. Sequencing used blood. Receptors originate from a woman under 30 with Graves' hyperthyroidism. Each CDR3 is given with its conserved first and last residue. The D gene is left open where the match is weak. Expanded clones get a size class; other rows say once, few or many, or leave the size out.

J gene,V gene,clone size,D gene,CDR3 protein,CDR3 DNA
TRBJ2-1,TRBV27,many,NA,CASSGREYGEQFF,TGTGCCAGCAGCGGCAGGGAATACGGTGAGCAGTTCTTC
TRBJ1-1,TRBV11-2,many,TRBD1,CASSSGTGVTEAFF,TGTGCCAGCAGCTCGGGGACAGGGGTTACTGAAGCTTTCTTT
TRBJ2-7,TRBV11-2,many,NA,CASSSGSTYEQYF,TGTGCCAGCAGCTCGGGCTCCACCTACGAGCAGTACTTC
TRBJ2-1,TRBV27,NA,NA,CASSFSGTDNEQFF,TGTGCCAGCAGTTTTTCGGGCACCGACAATGAGCAGTTCTTC
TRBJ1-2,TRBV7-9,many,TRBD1,CASSARDRASYGYTF,TGTGCCAGCAGCGCCAGGGACAGGGCCAGCTATGGCTACACCTTC
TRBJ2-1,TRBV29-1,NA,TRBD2,CSVEGPTSGSFDEQFF,TGCAGCGTTGAAGGTCCGACTAGCGGGAGTTTCGATGAGCAGTTCTTC
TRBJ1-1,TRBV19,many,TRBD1,CASSPHPWDRENTEAFF,TGTGCCAGTAGTCCTCACCCCTGGGACAGGGAGAACACTGAAGCTTTCTTT
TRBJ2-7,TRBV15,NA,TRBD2,CATSRDLGLAVEQYF,TGTGCCACCAGCAGAGATCTGGGACTAGCGGTCGAGCAGTACTTC
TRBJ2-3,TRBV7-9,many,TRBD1,CASSSPRGTDTQYF,TGTGCCAGCAGCTCACCCAGGGGGACAGATACGCAGTATTTT
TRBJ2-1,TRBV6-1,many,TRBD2,CASSGRTSGRPVEQFF,TGTGCCAGCAGTGGCCGGACTAGCGGGAGACCTGTTGAGCAGTTCTTC
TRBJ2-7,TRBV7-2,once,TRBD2,CASSLGTSVSYEQYF,TGTGCCAGCAGCTTGGGGACTAGCGTGTCCTACGAGCAGTACTTC
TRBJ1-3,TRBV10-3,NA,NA,CAISGGTYLGNTIYF,TGTGCCATCAGTGGAGGGACGTATCTTGGAAACACCATATATTTT
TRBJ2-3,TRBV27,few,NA,CASKGLARDTQYF,TGTGCCAGCAAGGGGCTAGCAAGAGATACGCAGTATTTT
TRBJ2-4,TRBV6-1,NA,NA,CASSELKNIQYF,TGTGCCAGCAGTGAATTGAAAAACATTCAGTACTTC
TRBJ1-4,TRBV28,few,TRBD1,CASSPGRGRNEKLFF,TGTGCCAGCAGCCCCGGGAGGGGGCGGAATGAAAAACTGTTTTTT
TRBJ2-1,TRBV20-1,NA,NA,CSALPGAGPLFNEQFF,TGCAGTGCCCTACCTGGGGCGGGACCATTATTCAATGAGCAGTTCTTC
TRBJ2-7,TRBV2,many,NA,CASRKGGATYEQYF,TGTGCCAGTAGGAAAGGGGGGGCTACCTACGAGCAGTACTTC
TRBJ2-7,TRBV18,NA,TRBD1,CASSPPSGQGTPYEQYF,TGTGCCAGCTCACCACCTTCGGGACAGGGGACCCCCTACGAGCAGTACTTC
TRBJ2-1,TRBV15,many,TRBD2,CATRAGGRYNEQFF,TGTGCCACCAGAGCGGGAGGGAGGTACAATGAGCAGTTCTTC
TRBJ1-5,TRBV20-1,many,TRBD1,CSASPGQGADQPQHF,TGCAGTGCTTCTCCGGGACAGGGGGCCGATCAGCCCCAGCATTTT
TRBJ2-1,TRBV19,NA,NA,CASSIGVGGVNEQFF,TGTGCCAGTAGTATCGGCGTGGGAGGAGTCAATGAGCAGTTCTTC
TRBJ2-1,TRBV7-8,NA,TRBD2,CASLPGLAAYNEQFF,TGTGCCTCTTTACCGGGACTAGCGGCATACAATGAGCAGTTCTTC
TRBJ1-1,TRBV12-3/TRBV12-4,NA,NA,CASSLDTGWAEGTEAFF,TGTGCCAGCAGTTTAGACACAGGGTGGGCTGAGGGCACTGAAGCTTTCTTT
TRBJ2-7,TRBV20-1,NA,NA,CSARDRSGAAGREQYF,TGCAGTGCTAGAGATCGGTCAGGGGCGGCGGGTAGGGAGCAGTACTTC
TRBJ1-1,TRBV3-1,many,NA,CASSQEWPNTEAFF,TGTGCCAGCAGCCAAGAGTGGCCGAACACTGAAGCTTTCTTT
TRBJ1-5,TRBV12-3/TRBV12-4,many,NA,CASSLDGIRSQPQHF,TGTGCCAGCAGTTTGGATGGGATCCGGAGCCAGCCCCAGCATTTT
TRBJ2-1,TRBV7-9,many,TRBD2,CASSSPPELALSSYNEQFF,TGTGCCAGCAGCTCTCCTCCCGAACTAGCGCTTAGCTCCTACAATGAGCAGTTCTTC
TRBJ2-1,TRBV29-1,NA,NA,CSRTGPYNEQFF,TGCAGCAGAACGGGACCTTACAATGAGCAGTTCTTC
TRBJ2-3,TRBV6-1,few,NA,CASRYWGATTDTQYF,TGTGCCAGCAGGTACTGGGGGGCCACCACAGATACGCAGTATTTT
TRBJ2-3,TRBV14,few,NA,CASSQPPGPSGDTQYF,TGTGCCAGCAGCCAGCCCCCCGGACCTTCGGGAGATACGCAGTATTTT
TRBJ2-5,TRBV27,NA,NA,CASSLWGASQETQYF,TGTGCCAGCAGTTTATGGGGGGCTTCTCAAGAGACCCAGTACTTC
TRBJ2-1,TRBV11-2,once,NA,CASSTNLRTPGGQFF,TGTGCCAGCAGCACCAACCTTCGGACACCGGGCGGACAGTTCTTC
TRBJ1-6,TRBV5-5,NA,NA,CASSFWTAETTLHF,TGTGCCAGCAGCTTTTGGACGGCCGAGACCACCCTCCACTTT
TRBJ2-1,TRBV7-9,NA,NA,CASKLLLEQFF,TGTGCCAGTAAATTGCTTCTCGAGCAGTTCTTC
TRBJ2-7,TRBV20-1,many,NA,CSAPRSLPPYEQYF,TGCAGTGCTCCACGTAGCCTACCCCCCTACGAGCAGTACTTC
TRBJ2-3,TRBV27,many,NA,CASRTGGMDTQYF,TGTGCCAGCAGGACAGGCGGGATGGATACGCAGTATTTT
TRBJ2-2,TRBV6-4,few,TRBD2,CASSDSLSGSTGELFF,TGTGCCAGCAGTGACTCCCTTAGCGGGAGCACCGGGGAGCTGTTTTTT
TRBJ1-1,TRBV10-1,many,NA,CASRDRLNTEAFF,TGCGCCAGCAGGGACAGATTGAACACTGAAGCTTTCTTT
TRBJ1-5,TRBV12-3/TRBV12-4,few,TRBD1,CASSKGQGQPQHF,TGTGCCAGCAGTAAGGGACAGGGCCAGCCCCAGCATTTT
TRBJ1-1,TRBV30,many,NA,CAWSRKIGGNTEAFF,TGTGCCTGGAGTAGGAAAATCGGGGGAAACACTGAAGCTTTCTTT